The T cell receptor (beta chain) described here comes from a study of CXCR3-negative and CXCR3-positive naive CD8 T cells (dated by TCRdb to the late 2010s). For the study in its entirety: In total, 110 million to 150 million TRB reads were obtained, corresponding to roughly 1.5 +/- 0.3 million reads per library. Diversity and physicochemical repertoire analyses were performed on around ten donors pooled from two independent experiments. Naive subsets from about five donors and memory cells from 3 donors were included in the TRBV-TRBJ cluster analysis.

On this clonotype: Its binding antigen is unknown.

For sequencing, a NextSeq 550 was employed. The Human TCR Profiling Kit (MiLaboratory) was used to prepare UMI-labeled 5' RACE TRB cDNA libraries. cDNA synthesis used the entire amount of extracted RNA, and PCR amplification then used the entire amount of cDNA produced. Libraries were prepared in parallel with an identical number of PCR cycles. The study's processing was this. With a minimum of two reads required per UMI, MIGEC and MiXCR pulled out about 57,000 +/- 9,900 unique UMI-labeled TRB cDNA molecules from each library. An average of roughly 40,000 +/- 10,000 functional in-frame TRB CDR3 nucleotide clonotypes without stop codons was found per library. Diversity metrics, including normalized Shannon-Wiener and Chao1, were computed in VDJtools after downsampling to 5000 UMI-labeled TRB molecules per sample. VDJtools computed clonotype-size-weighted physicochemical properties of the central five CDR3 residues: interaction energy, strength, volume and Kidera factor 4. TCRdb reprocessed the reads, so every CDR3 protein sequence counts as one entry and DNA is not shown. What appears here as the V and J calls and clone size reflects TCRdb's work, not the paper's. In this sample's table one finds about 40,000 distinct CDR3 sequences. The ten top clones hold about 10% of the sample.

Broader findings and caveats from the paper: Repertoire diversity was comparably high in both naive subsets but much lower in memory CD8+ T cells. Because CXCR3 expression was partially decreased after cryopreservation, freshly isolated PBMCs were used for most assays. Within the same donor, TRBV-TRBJ usage looked similar between naive CXCR3-negative and CXCR3-positive cells, but memory cells had distinct patterns. Because surface CD5, which is linked to self-reactivity in mice, was comparable between the naive subsets, TCR interaction strength was also inferred from TRB CDR3 physicochemical properties.

From its cysteine to its phenylalanine, the CDR3 spans 16 amino acids. Only the protein sequence is given. Each CD8+ T cell subset was flow-sorted in triplicate, with fewer than 350,000 cells per subset placed directly into RLT lysis buffer. Peripheral blood mononuclear cells were isolated from buffy coats using standard density gradient centrifugation. Total RNA was extracted from sorted cells using an RNeasy Mini Kit. This receptor was identified in a human donor in good health. Some clones in this sample may be carry-over from other donors' samples. What was sequenced was memory CD8+ T cells from blood. This specimen's cell subset or site label, interpreted: conventional CD8+ memory T cells (TMEM), sorted as controls. Recombination joined TRBV12-3 or TRBV12-4 with TRBJ2-5; TCRdb's D call of TRBD2 is untestable without DNA. The CDR3 protein sequence reads: CASSLWTSGGKETQYF.